This entry is about one TCR beta chain. This clonotype has a count of ten or more. Its binding antigen is unknown. No base quality values were provided; no much bigger clone lies one nucleotide off. Ficoll-Paque density gradient centrifugation was used to isolate PBMCs. This record comes from a study of T-cell memory formation after mild COVID-19 (dated by TCRdb to 2020 to 2022). With respect to the entire study: Most TCR sequence clusters were specific to one of the two donors. In a couple of donors, T-cell clones that expanded and contracted after mild COVID-19 were followed by sequencing TCRalpha and TCRbeta repertoires longitudinally. Two young, previously healthy adult volunteers, one female and one male, were included in the cohort.

On the study overall, not on this receptor specifically: Contracting CD4+ clones turned up mainly in the CM and EM memory subsets, whereas EMRA was where CD8+ clones were enriched. Some responding clones were detected in pre-infection memory, which suggested that pre-existing cross-reactive memory T cells had joined the SARS-CoV-2 response. Balanced CD4/CD8 phenotypes were observed for clones contracting from day 15 to 85, whereas a bias towards CD4+ was observed for a second wave of clones expanding from day 15 to 37. Only a couple of mild cases were covered by the study, and larger cohorts that include severe cases with pre-infection samples were considered necessary. Whether the second-wave clones peaking on day 37 were SARS-CoV-2 specific was not confirmed.

The instrument was an Illumina NovaSeq 6000. cDNA libraries for TCRalpha and TCRbeta were prepared by 5'RACE using constant-segment primers, with sample barcodes and unique molecular identifiers added. RNA was extracted from every sample with Trizol reagent. Library amplification was performed in two PCR steps, and a second sample barcode and Illumina TruSeq adapters were introduced in the second step. Sequencing of the libraries was done on an Illumina NovaSeq, producing 2 x 150 bp paired-end reads. Regarding the original processing steps: With migec v1.2.7, reads were demultiplexed and then collapsed into UMI-guided consensus sequences. Using mixcr v2.1.11, the UMI consensuses were aligned to TRA and TRB V and J templates and assembled into clonotypes. Clonotypes were classified as expanded or contracted when called significant by both edgeR and NoisET, with noise models trained on biological replicates. For edgeR calls, the cutoffs were a false discovery rate-adjusted p below 0.01 and a log2 fold-change threshold of 1. As an exploratory analysis of dynamics, max-normalized trajectories of the 1000 most abundant clonotypes were examined by PCA with hierarchical clustering. Separately sequenced CD4+ and CD8+ repertoires were used to assign a CD4 or CD8 phenotype to each responding clone. TCRdb trimmed public reads at Q25 via fastp, called clones via MiXCR and kept in-frame beta chains. Entries that share a CDR3 protein sequence are merged under the most common genes and DNA. These V and J calls rely on TCRdb rather than the paper's analysis. The sample data list approximately 490,000 distinct CDR3 sequences, and 20% of these were observed just once. The top ten constitute around an eighth of the sample.

Deletion took 5 bases off V and 6 bases off J, with a span of 11 bases between the germline ends. The CDR3, from cysteine to phenylalanine, totals 13 residues. The sequence is cut down to CDR3 DNA, 39 bases in frame from base 1. The V and J genes are TRBV12-3 or TRBV12-4 and TRBJ2-1, with no confident D gene call. The origin of this receptor is an adult woman who had mild COVID-19 (a few samples of this study predate the infection). The sample titles of this study are shuffled in the database, so cell type and time point are left out; the donor was told from shared clones. The sample comprised PBMCs or a T cell subset sorted from them (not recorded which). The CDR3 protein is CASSLLSGNEQFF. The DNA sequence reads TGTGCCAGCAGTCTCCTTTCGGGCAATGAGCAGTTCTTC.